This T cell receptor beta chain was found in a study of T-cell reconstitution after alpha-beta-depleted transplantation in children. Study-wide results and limits: Reports say that about two months after transplant, the alpha-beta T cells came out of several hundred graft clones that had expanded. Surviving recipient T cells and thymic progenitors produced the high day-60 TCRbeta diversity seen in some patients. Diversity and T-cell counts at one year after transplant derived mostly from new T cells.

The V end was cut by 5 bases, the J end by 3 bases, with 17 bases between. This CDR3 contains 16 residues. From germline, CDR1 is SEHNR and CDR2 FQNEAQ (reference sequence). Unique molecular identifiers were built into the TCRbeta library. MiXCR, run by TCRdb on the PCR reads, gives a single entry per CDR3 protein. Found here are about 870,000 distinct CDR3 sequences, around 17% of them singletons; the top ten hold approximately 5%. As for this clonotype: What it binds is not known.

The source is a male patient younger than 18 who had a stem cell transplant for acute lymphoblastic leukemia, so the T cells may come from the graft donor. The starting material was PBMCs, mostly from graft donor cells, obtained 360 days after TCRalphabeta/CD19-depleted stem cell transplant. The V gene is TRBV7-9, the J gene TRBJ2-4; D gene uncertain. The CDR3 nucleotides read TGTGCCAGCAGCCCCATGGCCGGGTCCCTCAAAAACATTCAGTACTTC. This sequence encodes CASSPMAGSLKNIQYF.